This is a list of T cell receptor beta chains from one sample in a study of cytomegalovirus exposure and HLA in healthy donors. Profiling relied on immunoSEQ multiplex PCR, and the TCRdb table lists in-frame clones only, not all of them. The table lists under 200,000 clones, roughly 91% of them singletons. Sequencing was performed on PBMCs. These receptors all come from a young man in good health and CMV-seropositive. The CDR3 runs from the conserved cysteine through the conserved F or W. The order of the fields is clone size, CDR3 length, V gene, D gene, J gene, CDR3 protein, CDR3 DNA. A D gene is named only where the DNA matches it firmly. Size tells how often a clone was seen (once, few, many) or the class of an expanded clone, and some rows leave it out.

>-|16|TRBV11-1|TRBD2|TRBJ2-1
CASSRLAGRSYNEQFF
TGTGCCAGCAGCCGCCTAGCGGGAAGGTCCTACAATGAGCAGTTCTTC
>-|14|TRBV7-9|TRBD1|TRBJ2-5
CASSSDRGLETQYF
TGTGCCAGCAGCTCGGACAGGGGGCTAGAGACCCAGTACTTC
>-|15|TRBV7-9|-|TRBJ1-1
CASSLAVGLNTEAFF
TGTGCCAGCAGCTTAGCGGTGGGACTTAACACTGAAGCTTTCTTT
>-|16|TRBV5-1|TRBD1|TRBJ2-2
CASSNPGQGDTGELFF
TGCGCCAGCAGCAACCCGGGACAGGGGGACACCGGGGAGCTGTTTTTT
>-|13|TRBV6-5|TRBD1|TRBJ2-1
CASGQGPNNEQFF
TGTGCCTCCGGACAGGGCCCGAACAATGAGCAGTTCTTC
>-|14|TRBV28|-|TRBJ2-7
CASSLLRGSYEQYF
TGTGCCAGCAGTTTATTGAGGGGGTCCTACGAGCAGTACTTC
>-|16|TRBV7-9|TRBD2|TRBJ2-3
CASSSTRLAATDTQYF
TGTGCCAGCAGCTCAACTCGACTAGCGGCCACAGATACGCAGTATTTT
>-|12|TRBV7-9|-|TRBJ2-7
CASSLLSDEQYF
TGTGCCAGCAGCTTATTGAGTGACGAGCAGTACTTC
>-|18|TRBV7-9|TRBD2|TRBJ2-1
CASSPYPGLANRNNEQFF
TGTGCCAGCAGCCCCTATCCGGGACTAGCCAACCGAAACAATGAGCAGTTCTTC
>once|15|TRBV19|-|TRBJ2-7
CASSISSGLIYEQYF
TGTGCCAGTAGTATATCAAGCGGACTGATCTACGAGCAGTACTTC
>-|15|TRBV6-1|-|TRBJ2-7
CASSEMRESFYEQYF
TGTGCCAGCAGTGAAATGAGGGAAAGCTTCTACGAGCAGTACTTC
>-|14|TRBV7-3|-|TRBJ2-1
CASSWRAPLSEQFF
TGTGCCAGCAGCTGGAGGGCTCCCCTGAGTGAGCAGTTCTTC
>-|15|TRBV15|-|TRBJ1-1
CATSREPGVGTEAFF
TGTGCCACCAGCAGGGAGCCAGGGGTGGGCACTGAAGCTTTCTTT
>-|17|TRBV14|-|TRBJ2-1
CASSQELSGVKGNEQFF
TGTGCCAGCAGCCAAGAACTGTCGGGAGTAAAGGGTAATGAGCAGTTCTTC
>-|16|TRBV6-1|TRBD1|TRBJ1-1
CASSEDRGRPNTEAFF
TGTGCCAGCAGTGAAGACAGGGGTCGGCCTAACACTGAAGCTTTCTTT
>-|17|TRBV5-1|TRBD2|TRBJ2-3
CASSLGLSGSGTDTQYF
TGCGCCAGCAGCTTGGGACTTAGCGGGAGTGGGACAGATACGCAGTATTTT
>-|14|TRBV28|TRBD1|TRBJ2-1
CASSFVTGGPMEFF
TGTGCCAGCAGTTTTGTGACAGGGGGTCCAATGGAGTTCTTC
>-|16|TRBV14|TRBD2|TRBJ2-3
CASSPYSGRAGDTQYF
TGTGCCAGCAGCCCCTATAGCGGGAGGGCCGGGGATACGCAGTATTTT
>-|16|TRBV2|-|TRBJ2-3
CASSRRGRLGRDTQYF
TGTGCCAGCAGTCGTAGAGGGCGGCTTGGGCGAGATACGCAGTATTTT
>-|15|TRBV28|-|TRBJ1-4
CASSRGRATNEKLFF
TGTGCCAGCAGTAGAGGGAGGGCAACTAATGAAAAACTGTTTTTT
>-|15|TRBV5-4|TRBD2|TRBJ2-1
CASSGSGSLKYEQFF
TGTGCCAGCAGCGGGAGCGGGAGTTTAAAGTATGAGCAGTTCTTC
>-|13|TRBV19|-|TRBJ1-1
CASSMPTRHEAFF
TGTGCCAGTAGTATGCCGACACGTCATGAAGCTTTCTTT
>once|14|TRBV6-6|-|TRBJ2-1
CASSRDLTSNEQFF
TGTGCCAGCAGCAGGGACTTAACCTCCAATGAGCAGTTCTTC
>-|15|TRBV6-6|TRBD2|TRBJ2-7
CASTLDLAGASEQYF
TGTGCCAGCACCTTAGATCTAGCGGGAGCATCCGAGCAGTACTTC
>-|14|TRBV10-2|TRBD2|TRBJ2-5
CASGRLAAQETQYF
TGCGCCAGCGGAAGACTAGCAGCTCAAGAGACCCAGTACTTC
>-|13|TRBV2|TRBD1|TRBJ2-7
CASSGQGTYEQYF
TGTGCCAGCAGTGGACAGGGCACCTACGAGCAGTACTTC
>few|13|TRBV10-3|TRBD1|TRBJ2-2
CASTGDDTGELFF
TGTGCCTCGACAGGGGATGACACCGGGGAGCTGTTTTTT
>once|13|TRBV2|-|TRBJ2-1
CASSSGTYNEQFF
TGTGCCAGCTCAAGCGGAACCTACAATGAGCAGTTCTTC
>-|16|TRBV7-9|TRBD2|TRBJ2-1
CASSQTSGRAVDEQFF
TGTGCCAGCAGCCAGACTAGCGGGAGGGCGGTGGATGAGCAGTTCTTC